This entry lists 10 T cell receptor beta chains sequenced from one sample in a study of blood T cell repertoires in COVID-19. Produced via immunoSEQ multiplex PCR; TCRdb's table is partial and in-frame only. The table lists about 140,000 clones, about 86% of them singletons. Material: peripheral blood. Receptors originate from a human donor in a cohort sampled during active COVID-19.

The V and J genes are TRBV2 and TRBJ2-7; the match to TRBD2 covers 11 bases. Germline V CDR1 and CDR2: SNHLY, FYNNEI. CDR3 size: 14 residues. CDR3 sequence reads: CATRGTSGPYEQYF. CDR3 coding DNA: TGTGCTACCCGGGGGACTAGCGGCCCCTACGAGCAGTACTTC.

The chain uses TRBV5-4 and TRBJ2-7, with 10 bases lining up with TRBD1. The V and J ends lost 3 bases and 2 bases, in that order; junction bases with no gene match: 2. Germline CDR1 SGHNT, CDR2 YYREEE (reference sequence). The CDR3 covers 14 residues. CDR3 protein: CASSSGQGAYEQYF. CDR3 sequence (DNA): TGTGCCAGCAGCTCCGGACAGGGGGCCTACGAGCAGTACTTC. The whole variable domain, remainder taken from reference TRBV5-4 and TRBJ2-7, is ETGVTQSPTHLIKTRGQQVTLRCSSQSGHNTVSWYQQALGQGPQFIFQYYREEENGRGNFPPRFSGLQFPNYSSELNVNALELDDSALYLCASSSGQGAYEQYFGPGTRLTVT.

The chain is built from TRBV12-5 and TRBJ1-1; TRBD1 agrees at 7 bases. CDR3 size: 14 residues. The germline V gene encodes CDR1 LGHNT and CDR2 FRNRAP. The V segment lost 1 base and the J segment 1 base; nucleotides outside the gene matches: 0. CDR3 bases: TGTGCTAGTGGTTTGGGACAGGGGAACACTGAAGCTTTCTTT. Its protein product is CASGLGQGNTEAFF.

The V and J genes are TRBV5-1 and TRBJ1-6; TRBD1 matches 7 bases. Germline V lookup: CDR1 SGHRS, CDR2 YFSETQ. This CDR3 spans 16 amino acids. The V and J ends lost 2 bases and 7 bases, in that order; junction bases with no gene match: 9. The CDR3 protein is CASSLTGETGNSPLHF. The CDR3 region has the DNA TGCGCCAGCAGCTTAACAGGGGAGACGGGGAATTCACCCCTCCACTTT.

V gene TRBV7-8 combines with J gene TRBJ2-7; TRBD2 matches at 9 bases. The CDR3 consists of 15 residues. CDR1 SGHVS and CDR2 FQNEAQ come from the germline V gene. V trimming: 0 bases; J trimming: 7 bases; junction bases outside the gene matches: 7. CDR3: CASSLAGTSPQEQYF. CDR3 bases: TGTGCCAGCAGCTTAGCCGGGACTAGCCCCCAAGAGCAGTACTTC.

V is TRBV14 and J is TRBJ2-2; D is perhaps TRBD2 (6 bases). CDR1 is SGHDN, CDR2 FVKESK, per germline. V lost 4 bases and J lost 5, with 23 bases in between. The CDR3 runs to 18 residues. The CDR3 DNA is TGTGCCAGCAGCCCACGCGTCGGGGCGGGGTTCGGTACCGGGGAGCTGTTTTTT. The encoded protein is CASSPRVGAGFGTGELFF.

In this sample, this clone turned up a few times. The CDR3 loop reads CASSIADRPSGTQYF. CDR3 sequence (DNA): TGTGCCAGTAGTATAGCTGACAGGCCTTCGGGGACCCAGTACTTC. The V call is TRBV19, the J call TRBJ2-5, with a weak D call TRBD1 (6 bases). The CDR3 consists of 15 residues. V was clipped by 1 base and J by 7 bases, with 16 bases between them. Germline assignment: CDR1 LNHDA and CDR2 SQIVND (reference sequence).

The CDR3 DNA reads TGCGCCAGCAGCTTGACAGGTGTCCACGAGCAGTACTTC. As protein: CASSLTGVHEQYF. The chain combines TRBV5-1 with TRBJ2-7; TRBD1 is a possible D gene (5 bases). The germline V and J ends were trimmed by 1 base and 5 bases, with 10 bases remaining between them. CDR1 and CDR2 (germline): SGHRS, YFSETQ. The length of the CDR3 is 13 residues.

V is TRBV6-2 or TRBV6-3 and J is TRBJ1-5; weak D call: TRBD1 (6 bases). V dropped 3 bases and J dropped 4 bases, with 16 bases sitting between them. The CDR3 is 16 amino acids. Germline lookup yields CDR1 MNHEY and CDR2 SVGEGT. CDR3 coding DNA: TGTGCCAGCAGTTATCTCACAGGGATACCGAATCAGCCCCAGCATTTT. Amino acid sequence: CASSYLTGIPNQPQHF.

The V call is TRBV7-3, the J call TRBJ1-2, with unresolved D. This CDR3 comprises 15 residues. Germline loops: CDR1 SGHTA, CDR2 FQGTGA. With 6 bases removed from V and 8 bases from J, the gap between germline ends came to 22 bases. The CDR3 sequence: CASRTGHGRPGGYTF. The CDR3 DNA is TGTGCCAGCAGGACTGGCCACGGGCGGCCGGGGGGCTACACCTTC. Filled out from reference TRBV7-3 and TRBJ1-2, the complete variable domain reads GAGVSQTPSNKVTEKGKYVELRCDPISGHTALYWYRQSLGQGPEFLIYFQGTGAADDSGLPNDRFFAVRPEGSVSTLKIQRTERGDSAVYLCASRTGHGRPGGYTFGSGTRLTVV.